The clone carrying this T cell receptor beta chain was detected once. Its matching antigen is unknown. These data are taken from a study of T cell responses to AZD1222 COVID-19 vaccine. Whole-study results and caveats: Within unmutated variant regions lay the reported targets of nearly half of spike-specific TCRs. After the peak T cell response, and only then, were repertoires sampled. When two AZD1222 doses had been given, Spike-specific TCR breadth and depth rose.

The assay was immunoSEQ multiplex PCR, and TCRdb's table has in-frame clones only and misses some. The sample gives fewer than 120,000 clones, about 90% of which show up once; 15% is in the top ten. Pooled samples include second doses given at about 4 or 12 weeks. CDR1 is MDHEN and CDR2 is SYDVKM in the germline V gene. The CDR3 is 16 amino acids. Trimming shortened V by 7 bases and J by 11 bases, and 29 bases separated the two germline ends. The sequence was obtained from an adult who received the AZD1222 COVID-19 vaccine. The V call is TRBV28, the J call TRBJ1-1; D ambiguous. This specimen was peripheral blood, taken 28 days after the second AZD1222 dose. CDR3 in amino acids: CASIPPVEGSGLSAFF. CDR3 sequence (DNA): TGTGCCAGCATTCCCCCGGTGGAGGGCTCGGGTTTGTCGGCTTTCTTT. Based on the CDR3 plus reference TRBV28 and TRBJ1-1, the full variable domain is DVKVTQSSRYLVKRTGEKVFLECVQDMDHENMFWYRQDPGLGLRLIYFSYDVKMKEKGDIPEGYSVSREKKERFSLILESASTNQTSMYLCASIPPVEGSGLSAFFGQGTRLTVV.